This TCR beta chain came from a study of blood T cell repertoires in COVID-19. Overall study context: Acute and convalescent COVID-19 samples came from the United States, Italy and Spain.

TCRdb's copy holds only in-frame clones and misses some; the assay was immunoSEQ multiplex PCR. Of approximately 250,000 clones detected, around 85% appear once; the ten largest clones hold about 6.3%. The ends were cut back, 11 bases at V and 3 bases at J, with 10 bases in the middle. The length of the CDR3 is 11 residues. Germline CDR1 and CDR2: MNHNY and SVGAGI (reference sequence). The sample taken for sequencing was peripheral blood. The V gene is TRBV6-6, the J gene TRBJ1-2, with D perhaps TRBD1 (6 bases). This clonotype was obtained from a woman aged 60-75 years with active or convalescent COVID-19. CDR3: CAHKGDYGYTF. The CDR3 DNA reads as TGTGCCCACAAGGGGGACTATGGCTACACCTTC.